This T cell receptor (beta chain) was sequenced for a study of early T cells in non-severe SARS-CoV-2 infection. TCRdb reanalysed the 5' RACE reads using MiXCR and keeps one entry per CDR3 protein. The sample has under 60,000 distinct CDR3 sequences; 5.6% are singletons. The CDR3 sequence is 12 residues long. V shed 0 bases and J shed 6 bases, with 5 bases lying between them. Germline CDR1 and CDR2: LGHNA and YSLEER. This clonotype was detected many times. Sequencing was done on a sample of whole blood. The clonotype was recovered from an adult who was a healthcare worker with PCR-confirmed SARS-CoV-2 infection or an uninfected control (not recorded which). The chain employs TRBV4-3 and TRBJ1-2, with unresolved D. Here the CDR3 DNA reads TGCGCCAGCAGCCAAGATTCGGATGGCTACACCTTC. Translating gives CASSQDSDGYTF.